Presented here are 21 T cell receptor beta chains from one specimen sequenced in a study of blood T cell repertoires in COVID-19. TCRdb's copy holds only in-frame clones and misses some; the assay was immunoSEQ multiplex PCR. The sample lists a few hundred thousand clones; roughly 90% were seen once. Sequenced sample: peripheral blood. Receptors originate from a woman aged 25 to 39 with COVID-19, enrolled during active disease.

The chain combines TRBV5-1 with TRBJ2-3; 7 bases are shared with TRBD1. Germline-derived CDR1 and CDR2 are SGHRS and YFSETQ. The CDR3 spans 16 residues. The ends lost 3 bases at V and 6 bases at J; junction bases unmatched: 13. This CDR3 reads CASSYRQGRMEDTQYF. CDR3 in DNA: TGCGCCAGCAGCTATCGACAGGGACGGATGGAGGATACGCAGTATTTT.

V usage is TRBV7-9 and J usage is TRBJ1-2; the D is unclear. The V end lost 1 base, the J end lost 6 bases, and 12 bases lay between the germline ends. The CDR3 has 14 residues. Per germline, CDR1 SEHNR and CDR2 FQNEAQ (reference sequence). Here the CDR3 reads CASSLGGGLNGYTF. CDR3 in DNA: TGTGCCAGCAGCTTAGGTGGTGGACTCAATGGCTACACCTTC. Full variable domain (outside the CDR3, taken from reference TRBV7-9 and TRBJ1-2): DTGVSQNPRHKITKRGQNVTFRCDPISEHNRLYWYRQTLGQGPEFLTYFQNEAQLEKSRLLSDRFSAERPKGSFSTLEIQRTEQGDSAMYLCASSLGGGLNGYTFGSGTRLTVV.

This chain connects TRBV3-1 (or the pseudogene TRBV3-2) to TRBJ1-6, with D hard to call. CDR3 length equals 15 residues. Per the germline V gene, CDR1 is LGHDT and CDR2 is YNNKEL (reference sequence). Trimming took off 4 bases at V and 3 bases at J, with 10 bases between the two ends. The CDR3 spells CASSPGEVYNSPLHF. In DNA form, the CDR3 reads TGTGCCAGCAGCCCCGGGGAAGTCTATAATTCACCCCTCCACTTT.

V usage is TRBV14 and J usage is TRBJ1-3; tentative D call: TRBD1 (6 bases). This CDR3 region has 13 residues. The germline V gene has CDR1 SGHDN and CDR2 FVKESK. Trimming stripped 4 bases from V and 5 bases from J, with 9 bases between. CDR3 sequence: CASSPGHRNTIYF. The CDR3, as DNA: TGTGCCAGCAGCCCGGGACATAGAAACACCATATATTTT. Together with reference TRBV14 and TRBJ1-3, the CDR3 gives the full variable domain: EAGVTQFPSHSVIEKGQTVTLRCDPISGHDNLYWYRRVMGKEIKFLLHFVKESKQDESGMPNNRFLAERTGGTYSTLKVQPAELEDSGVYFCASSPGHRNTIYFGEGSWLTVV.

This chain uses TRBV27 with TRBJ2-2, with 8 bases that match TRBD1. The V gene end was trimmed by 8 bases and the J gene end by 0 bases; junction bases not matched to a gene: 5. Germline CDR1 MNHEY, CDR2 SMNVEV (reference sequence). This CDR3 spans 15 amino acids. CDR3 in DNA: TGTGCCAGCCGACAGGGGCAAACGAACACCGGGGAGCTGTTTTTT. Protein sequence: CASRQGQTNTGELFF.

The rearrangement links TRBV15 to TRBJ2-3; maybe TRBD1 (7 bases). This CDR3 is built from 16 residues. The V and J ends lost 3 bases and 2 bases respectively, with 15 bases between them. Germline lookup yields CDR1 LNHNV and CDR2 YYDKDF (reference sequence). CDR3 DNA sequence: TGTGCCACCAGCAGCCAGGGGGGTAGCCTCACAGATACGCAGTATTTT. Translating it yields CATSSQGGSLTDTQYF.

This chain uses TRBV9 with TRBJ2-3, with TRBD2 as a possible D gene (6 bases). Trimming removed 4 bases at V and 3 bases at J, with 12 bases between. The germline CDR1 and CDR2 sequences are SGDLS and YYNGEE. The CDR3 runs 14 residues. The CDR3 reads CASSPNGGTDTQYF. In DNA form, the CDR3 reads TGTGCCAGCAGCCCAAACGGGGGTACAGATACGCAGTATTTT.

The chain couples TRBV10-2 to TRBJ2-7; D might be TRBD1 (6 bases). The CDR3 consists of 13 residues. The germline V gene encodes CDR1 WSHSY and CDR2 SAAADI. The germline V and J ends were trimmed by 3 bases and 9 bases, with 15 bases remaining between them. Written as DNA, the CDR3 is TGCGCCAGCAGTGAATCAGGGGCGGACGGGCAGTACTTC. This gives the protein CASSESGADGQYF.

The chain recombines TRBV27 with TRBJ1-2; D possibly corresponds to TRBD1 (5 bases). This CDR3 has 14 residues. V lost 3 bases, J lost 8 bases, and 16 bases lay in between. Germline lookup yields CDR1 MNHEY and CDR2 SMNVEV (reference sequence). In DNA, the CDR3 is TGTGCCAGCAGTTTTTATGGCGGGCGGGGCGGCTACACCTTC. It codes for CASSFYGGRGGYTF.

The rearrangement links TRBV7-6 to TRBJ1-1, with D hard to call. V lost 5 bases and J lost 3, with 16 bases in between. The CDR3 has 15 residues. Germline lookup yields CDR1 SGHVS and CDR2 FNYEAQ. The CDR3 protein is CASSKTGIPDTEAFF. CDR3 coding DNA: TGTGCCAGCAGCAAGACCGGGATACCGGACACTGAAGCTTTCTTT.

The chain uses TRBV18 and TRBJ2-3; the D gene is possibly TRBD2 (6 bases). Trimming cost V 5 bases and J 4 bases, with 7 bases left between them. Looked up from germline, CDR1 is KGHSH and CDR2 is LQKENI. CDR3 size: 12 residues. The chain's CDR3 is CASSGGSDTQYF. As DNA, the CDR3 is TGTGCCAGCTCAGGGGGGTCAGATACGCAGTATTTT. The full variable domain, with the rest looked up from reference TRBV18 and TRBJ2-3, is NAGVMQNPRHLVRRRGQEARLRCSPMKGHSHVYWYRQLPEEGLKFMVYLQKENIIDESGMPKERFSAEFPKEGPSILRIQQVVRGDSAAYFCASSGGSDTQYFGPGTRLTVL.

The chain links TRBV6-1 to TRBJ1-1; 8 positions match TRBD1. Trimming at V came to 4 bases and at J to 5 bases, leaving 12 bases not matched to a gene. The CDR3 covers 16 residues. Germline V gene sequence: CDR1 MNHNS, CDR2 SASEGT. CDR3 bases: TGTGCCAGCAGTGGCCCAGGACAGGGAGGTTGGACTGAAGCTTTCTTT. Protein: CASSGPGQGGWTEAFF.

The J gene is TRBJ2-2, the V gene TRBV6-1; D possibly corresponds to TRBD1 (6 bases). Trimming took off 7 bases at V and 6 bases at J, with 12 bases between the two ends. Germline CDR1 MNHNS, CDR2 SASEGT. CDR3 length: 13 amino acids. The CDR3 DNA follows: TGTGCCAGCACCGACAGGTCCCCCGGGGAGCTGTTTTTT. It specifies CASTDRSPGELFF.

This clone was counted only a few times. The V gene is TRBV5-6, the J gene TRBJ1-2; 7 bases agree with TRBD1. Germline V CDR1 and CDR2: SGHDT, YYEEEE. The CDR3 length is 12 residues. The V gene end was trimmed by 3 bases and the J gene end by 8 bases; junction bases not matched to a gene: 4. CDR3 region: CASSSGTVGYTF. In DNA form, the CDR3 reads TGTGCCAGCAGCTCAGGGACAGTCGGCTACACCTTC.

The chain recombines TRBV9 with TRBJ2-1, with 8 bases that match TRBD2. Germline values: CDR1 SGDLS, CDR2 YYNGEE. This CDR3 contains 16 residues. V lost 1 base, J lost 0 bases, and 3 bases stayed unmatched. The CDR3 here is CASSVSGTSSYNEQFF. CDR3 nucleotides: TGTGCCAGCAGCGTATCCGGGACTAGCTCCTACAATGAGCAGTTCTTC.

The rearrangement links TRBV28 to TRBJ2-5; no definite D call. V was shortened by 3 bases and J by 4 bases, with 3 bases between the two germline ends. Germline V gene data show CDR1 as MDHEN and CDR2 as SYDVKM. The CDR3 extends over 11 amino acids. Written as DNA, the CDR3 is TGTGCCAGCAGTTTGGCAGAGACCCAGTACTTC. Its protein is CASSLAETQYF.

This clone was seen only once. The J gene is TRBJ2-5, the V gene TRBV19; perhaps TRBD1 as D (5 bases). The CDR3 has 14 amino acids. Germline assignment: CDR1 LNHDA and CDR2 SQIVND (reference sequence). V lost 10 bases and J 2 bases, leaving 17 bases between the germline ends. CDR3 in DNA: TGTGCCACCAGTGACAGTCCAATACAAGAGACCCAGTACTTC. Translated, it gives CATSDSPIQETQYF.

The V gene is TRBV10-3, the J gene TRBJ1-1, with D unclear. The CDR3 contains 12 residues. From germline, CDR1 is ENHRY and CDR2 SYGVKD. V was pared by 6 bases and J by 3 bases, with 8 bases between. The CDR3 sequence: CAIRVSDTEAFF. In DNA form, the CDR3 reads TGTGCCATCAGAGTATCGGACACTGAAGCTTTCTTT.

The genes are TRBV28 and TRBJ2-5; D possibly corresponds to TRBD2 (7 bases). The V gene lost 2 bases and the J gene lost 5 bases, with 12 bases spanning the gap. The CDR3 covers 14 residues. CDR1 and CDR2 (germline): MDHEN, SYDVKM. CDR3 sequence: CASSLAGAGETQYF. The CDR3 bases are TGTGCCAGCAGTTTAGCGGGGGCAGGCGAGACCCAGTACTTC.

The chain carries TRBV7-9 and TRBJ1-3; D unresolved. Per germline, CDR1 SEHNR and CDR2 FQNEAQ (reference sequence). The CDR3 runs to 15 residues. V was pared by 5 bases and J by 2 bases, with 13 bases between. Written as DNA, the CDR3 is TGTGCCAGCAGCGCACCAACAGAAGCTGGAAACACCATATATTTT. Its protein is CASSAPTEAGNTIYF.

The genes are TRBV2 and TRBJ1-4; 11 nucleotides match TRBD1. V trimming: 10 bases; J trimming: 8 bases; junction bases outside the gene matches: 6. The germline V gene has CDR1 SNHLY and CDR2 FYNNEI. The CDR3 sequence is 13 residues long. The CDR3 bases are TGTGCCACCCACCGGGACAGGGGGGAAAAACTGTTTTTT. Translation gives CATHRDRGEKLFF.